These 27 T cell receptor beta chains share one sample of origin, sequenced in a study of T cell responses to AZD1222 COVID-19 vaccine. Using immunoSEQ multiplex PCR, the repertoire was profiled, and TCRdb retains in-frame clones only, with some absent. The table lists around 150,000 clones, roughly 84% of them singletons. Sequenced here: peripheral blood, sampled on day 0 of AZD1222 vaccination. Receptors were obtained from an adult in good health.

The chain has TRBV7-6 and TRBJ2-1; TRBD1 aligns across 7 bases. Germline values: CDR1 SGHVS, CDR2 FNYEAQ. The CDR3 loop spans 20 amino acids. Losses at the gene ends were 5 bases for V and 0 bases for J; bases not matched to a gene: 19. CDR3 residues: CASSPPRERQGVGSYNEQFF. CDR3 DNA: TGTGCCAGCAGCCCACCCAGAGAAAGACAGGGAGTGGGCTCCTACAATGAGCAGTTCTTC.

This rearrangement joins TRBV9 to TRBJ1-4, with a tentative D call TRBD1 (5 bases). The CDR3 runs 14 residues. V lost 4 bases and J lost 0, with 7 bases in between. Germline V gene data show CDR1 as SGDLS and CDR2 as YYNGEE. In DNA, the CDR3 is TGTGCCAGCAGCTGGACACCAACTAATGAAAAACTGTTTTTT. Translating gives CASSWTPTNEKLFF.

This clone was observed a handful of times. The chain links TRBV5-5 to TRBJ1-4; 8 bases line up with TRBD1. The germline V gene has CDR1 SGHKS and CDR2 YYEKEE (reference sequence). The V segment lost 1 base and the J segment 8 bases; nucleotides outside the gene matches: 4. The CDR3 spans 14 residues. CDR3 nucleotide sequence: TGTGCCAGCAGCTTGCTGCAGGGGGCAGAAAAACTGTTTTTT. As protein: CASSLLQGAEKLFF.

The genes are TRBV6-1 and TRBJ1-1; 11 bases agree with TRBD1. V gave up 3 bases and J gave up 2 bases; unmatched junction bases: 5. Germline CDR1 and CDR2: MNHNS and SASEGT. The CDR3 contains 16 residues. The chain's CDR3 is CASSDGQGAGNTEAFF. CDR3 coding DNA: TGTGCCAGCAGTGATGGACAGGGGGCAGGAAACACTGAAGCTTTCTTT.

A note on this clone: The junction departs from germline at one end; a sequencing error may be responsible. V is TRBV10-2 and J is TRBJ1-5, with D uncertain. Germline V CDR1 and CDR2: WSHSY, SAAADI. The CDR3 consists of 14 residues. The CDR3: CPSSRREVGQPQHF. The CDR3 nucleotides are TGCCCCAGCAGTCGACGGGAGGTAGGGCAGCCCCAGCATTTT.

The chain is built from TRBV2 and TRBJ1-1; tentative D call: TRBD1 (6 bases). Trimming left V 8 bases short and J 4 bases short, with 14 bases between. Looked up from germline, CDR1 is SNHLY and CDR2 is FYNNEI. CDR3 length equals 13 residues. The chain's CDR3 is CASLEGVGTEAFF. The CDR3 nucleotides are TGTGCCAGCTTGGAGGGGGTCGGCACTGAAGCTTTCTTT. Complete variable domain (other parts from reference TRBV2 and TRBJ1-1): EPEVTQTPSHQVTQMGQEVILRCVPISNHLYFYWYRQILGQKVEFLVSFYNNEISEKSEIFDDQFSVERPDGSNFTLKIRSTKLEDSAMYFCASLEGVGTEAFFGQGTRLTVV.

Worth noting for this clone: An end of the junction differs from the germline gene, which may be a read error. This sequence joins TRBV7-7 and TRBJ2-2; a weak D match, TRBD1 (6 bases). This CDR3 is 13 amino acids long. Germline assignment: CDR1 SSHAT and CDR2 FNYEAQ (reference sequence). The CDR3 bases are TGTGCTAGCAGTTCCAGGGGAACCGGGGAGCTGTTTTTT. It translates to CASSSRGTGELFF.

The CDR3 is CASSSRGVDEAFF. The CDR3 DNA reads as TGTGCCAGCAGTTCCCGTGGGGTAGATGAAGCTTTCTTT. The chain employs TRBV28 and TRBJ1-1, with D hard to call. CDR1 is MDHEN and CDR2 is SYDVKM in the germline V gene. V was shortened by 4 bases and J by 7 bases, with 13 bases between the two germline ends. The CDR3 loop spans 13 amino acids. Variable domain in full (rest from reference TRBV28 and TRBJ1-1): DVKVTQSSRYLVKRTGEKVFLECVQDMDHENMFWYRQDPGLGLRLIYFSYDVKMKEKGDIPEGYSVSREKKERFSLILESASTNQTSMYLCASSSRGVDEAFFGQGTRLTVV.

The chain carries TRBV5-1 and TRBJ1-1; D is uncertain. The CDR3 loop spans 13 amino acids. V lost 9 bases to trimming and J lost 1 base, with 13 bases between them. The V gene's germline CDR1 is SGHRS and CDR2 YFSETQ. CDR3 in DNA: TGCGCCACCACAGACGGGTGGAACACTGAAGCTTTCTTT. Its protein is CATTDGWNTEAFF.

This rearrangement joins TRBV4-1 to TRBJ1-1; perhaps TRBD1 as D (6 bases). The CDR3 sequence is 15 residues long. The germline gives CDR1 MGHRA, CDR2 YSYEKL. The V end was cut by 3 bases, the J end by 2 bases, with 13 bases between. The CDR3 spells CASSHAQGTNTEAFF. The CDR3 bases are TGCGCCAGCAGCCATGCCCAGGGGACTAACACTGAAGCTTTCTTT.

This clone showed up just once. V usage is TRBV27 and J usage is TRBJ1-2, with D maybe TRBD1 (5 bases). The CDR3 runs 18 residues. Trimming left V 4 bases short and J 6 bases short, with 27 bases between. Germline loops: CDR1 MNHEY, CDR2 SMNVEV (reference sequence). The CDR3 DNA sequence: TGTGCCAGCAGTTCCCCCCGGGACGCCGGCCGACGGTGGGATGGCTACACCTTC. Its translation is CASSSPRDAGRRWDGYTF.

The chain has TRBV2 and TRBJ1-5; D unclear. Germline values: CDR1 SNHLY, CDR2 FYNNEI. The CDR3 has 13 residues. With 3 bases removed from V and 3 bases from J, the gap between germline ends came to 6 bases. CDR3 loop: CASSDPPNQPQHF. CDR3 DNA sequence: TGTGCCAGCAGTGATCCCCCCAATCAGCCCCAGCATTTT.

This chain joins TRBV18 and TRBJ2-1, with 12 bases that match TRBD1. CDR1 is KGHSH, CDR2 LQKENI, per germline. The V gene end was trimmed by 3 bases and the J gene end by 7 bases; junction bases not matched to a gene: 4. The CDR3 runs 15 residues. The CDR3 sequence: CASSPGTGGSNEQFF. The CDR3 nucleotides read TGTGCCAGCTCACCGGGGACAGGGGGCTCGAATGAGCAGTTCTTC.

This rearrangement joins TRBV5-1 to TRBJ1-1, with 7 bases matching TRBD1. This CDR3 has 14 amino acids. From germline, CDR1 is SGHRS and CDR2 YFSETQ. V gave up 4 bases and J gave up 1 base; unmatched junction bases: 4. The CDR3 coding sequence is TGCGCCAGCAGCCATGGGACAGAGAACACTGAAGCTTTCTTT. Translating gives CASSHGTENTEAFF. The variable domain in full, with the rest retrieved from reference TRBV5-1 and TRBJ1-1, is KAGVTQTPRYLIKTRGQQVTLSCSPISGHRSVSWYQQTPGQGLQFLFEYFSETQRNKGNFPGRFSGRQFSNSRSEMNVSTLELGDSALYLCASSHGTENTEAFFGQGTRLTVV.

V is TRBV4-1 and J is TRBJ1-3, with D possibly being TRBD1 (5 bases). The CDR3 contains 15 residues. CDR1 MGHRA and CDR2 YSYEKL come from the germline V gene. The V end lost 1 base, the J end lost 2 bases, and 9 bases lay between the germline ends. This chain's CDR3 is CASSQVGRAGNTIYF. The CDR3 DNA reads TGCGCCAGCAGCCAAGTAGGCAGGGCTGGAAACACCATATATTTT.

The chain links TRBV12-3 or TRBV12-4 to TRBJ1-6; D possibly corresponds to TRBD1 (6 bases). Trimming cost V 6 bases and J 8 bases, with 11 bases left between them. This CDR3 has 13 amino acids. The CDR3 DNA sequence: TGTGCCAGCAGGCGGGACACTTATTCACCCCTCCACTTT. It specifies CASRRDTYSPLHF.

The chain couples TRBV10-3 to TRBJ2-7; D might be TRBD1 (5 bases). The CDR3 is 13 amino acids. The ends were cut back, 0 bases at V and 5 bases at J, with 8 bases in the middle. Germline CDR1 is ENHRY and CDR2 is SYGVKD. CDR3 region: CAISESVGDEQYF. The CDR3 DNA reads TGTGCCATCAGTGAGTCGGTAGGGGACGAGCAGTACTTC.

The CDR3 DNA reads as TGTGCCAGCTCACCAAATAGCTCTGGAAACACCATATATTTT. Its translation is CASSPNSSGNTIYF. The V call is TRBV18, the J call TRBJ1-3; D is unclear. CDR3 length: 14 amino acids. Germline V gives CDR1 KGHSH, CDR2 LQKENI. Trimming removed 2 bases from V and 0 bases from J, with 5 bases in between. The variable domain in full, with the rest retrieved from reference TRBV18 and TRBJ1-3, is NAGVMQNPRHLVRRRGQEARLRCSPMKGHSHVYWYRQLPEEGLKFMVYLQKENIIDESGMPKERFSAEFPKEGPSILRIQQVVRGDSAAYFCASSPNSSGNTIYFGEGSWLTVV.

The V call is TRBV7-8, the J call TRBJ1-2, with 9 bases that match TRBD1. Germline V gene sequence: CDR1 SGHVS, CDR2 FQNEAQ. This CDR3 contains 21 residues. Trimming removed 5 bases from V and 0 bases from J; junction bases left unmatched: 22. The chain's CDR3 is CASSRGVRLTGQGPANYGYTF. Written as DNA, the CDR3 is TGTGCCAGCAGCCGGGGGGTGAGACTGACTGGACAGGGGCCCGCTAACTATGGCTACACCTTC.

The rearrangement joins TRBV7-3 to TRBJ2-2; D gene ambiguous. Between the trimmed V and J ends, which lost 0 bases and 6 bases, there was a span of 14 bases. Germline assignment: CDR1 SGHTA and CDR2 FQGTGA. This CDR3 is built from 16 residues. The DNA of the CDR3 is TGTGCCAGCAGCTTAACCCCGCAGTACAGTGCCGGGGAGCTGTTTTTT. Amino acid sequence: CASSLTPQYSAGELFF.

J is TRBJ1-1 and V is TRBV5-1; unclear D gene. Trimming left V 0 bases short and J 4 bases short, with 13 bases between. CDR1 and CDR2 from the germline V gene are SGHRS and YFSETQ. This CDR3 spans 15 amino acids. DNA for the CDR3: TGCGCCAGCAGCTTGGGGGAGGTTAGGGCCACTGAAGCTTTCTTT. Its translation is CASSLGEVRATEAFF. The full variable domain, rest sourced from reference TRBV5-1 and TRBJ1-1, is KAGVTQTPRYLIKTRGQQVTLSCSPISGHRSVSWYQQTPGQGLQFLFEYFSETQRNKGNFPGRFSGRQFSNSRSEMNVSTLELGDSALYLCASSLGEVRATEAFFGQGTRLTVV.

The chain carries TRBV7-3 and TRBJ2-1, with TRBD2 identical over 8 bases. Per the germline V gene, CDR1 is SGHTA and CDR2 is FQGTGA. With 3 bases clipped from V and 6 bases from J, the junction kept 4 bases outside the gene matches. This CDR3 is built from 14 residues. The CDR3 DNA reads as TGTGCCAGCAGCTTTACTAGCGGCTTCAATGAGCAGTTCTTC. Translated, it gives CASSFTSGFNEQFF.

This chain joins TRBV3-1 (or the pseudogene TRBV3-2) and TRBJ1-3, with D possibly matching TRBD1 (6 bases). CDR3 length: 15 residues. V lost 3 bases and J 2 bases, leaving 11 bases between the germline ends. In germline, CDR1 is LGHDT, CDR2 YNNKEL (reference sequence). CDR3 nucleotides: TGTGCCAGCAGCCACCGGGGGGCAACTGGAAACACCATATATTTT. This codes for CASSHRGATGNTIYF.

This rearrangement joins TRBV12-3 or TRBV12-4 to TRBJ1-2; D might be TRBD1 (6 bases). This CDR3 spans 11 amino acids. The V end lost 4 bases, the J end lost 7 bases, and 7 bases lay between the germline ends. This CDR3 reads CASSYRAGYTF. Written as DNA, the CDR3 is TGTGCCAGCAGTTACAGGGCTGGCTACACCTTC.

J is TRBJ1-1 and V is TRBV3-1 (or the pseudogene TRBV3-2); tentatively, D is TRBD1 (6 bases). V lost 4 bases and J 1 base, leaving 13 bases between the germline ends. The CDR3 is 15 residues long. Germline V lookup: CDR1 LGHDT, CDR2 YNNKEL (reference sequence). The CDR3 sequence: CASSRSLGGNTEAFF. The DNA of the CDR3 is TGTGCCAGCAGCCGTTCGTTAGGGGGGAACACTGAAGCTTTCTTT.

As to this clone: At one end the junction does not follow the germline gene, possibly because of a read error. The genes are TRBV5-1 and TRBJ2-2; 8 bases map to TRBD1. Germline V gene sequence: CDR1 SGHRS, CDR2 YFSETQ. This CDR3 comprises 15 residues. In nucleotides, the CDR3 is TGCGCCAGCAGATCCGGGACAGGAATCACCGGGGAGTTGTTTTTT. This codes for CASRSGTGITGELFF.

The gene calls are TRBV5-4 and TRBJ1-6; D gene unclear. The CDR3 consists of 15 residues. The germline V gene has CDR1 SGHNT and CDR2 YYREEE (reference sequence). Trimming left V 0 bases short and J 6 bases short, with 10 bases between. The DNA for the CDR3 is TGTGCCAGCAGCTTGGGGGAGGGAGTTAATTCACCCCTCCACTTT. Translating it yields CASSLGEGVNSPLHF.